The clone carrying this T cell receptor (beta chain) was counted many times. One entry per CDR3 protein, called by TCRdb with MiXCR from the RT-PCR reads. The sample has about 700,000 distinct CDR3 sequences, about 14% seen once. Between the trimmed V and J ends, which lost 0 bases and 1 base, there was a span of 6 bases. The CDR3 has 14 residues. Germline assignment: CDR1 MGHRA and CDR2 YSYEKL. This sequence joins TRBV4-1 and TRBJ1-1; the D is unclear. The source material was memory CD4+ T cells from blood. This receptor was identified in a female donor in good health, serving as a healthy control. CDR3 in amino acids: CASSQDDQNTEAFF. Here the CDR3 DNA reads TGCGCCAGCAGCCAAGATGACCAGAACACTGAAGCTTTCTTT.